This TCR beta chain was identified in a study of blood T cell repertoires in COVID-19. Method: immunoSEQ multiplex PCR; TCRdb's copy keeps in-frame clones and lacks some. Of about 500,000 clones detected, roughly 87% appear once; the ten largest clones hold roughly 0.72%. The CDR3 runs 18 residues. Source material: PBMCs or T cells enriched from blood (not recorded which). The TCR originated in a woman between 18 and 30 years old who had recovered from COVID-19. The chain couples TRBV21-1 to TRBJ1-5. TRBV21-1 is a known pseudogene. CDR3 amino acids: CATRTARRRSGSNQPQHF. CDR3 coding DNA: TGTGCCACCCGAACGGCTAGACGGCGGTCTGGCAGCAATCAGCCCCAGCATTTT.